The sequence of this T cell receptor beta chain was determined in a study of blood T cell repertoires in COVID-19 (TCRdb year 2020). Study-wide context: Samples from collaborators originated in the United States, Italy and Spain and spanned both the acute and convalescent phases of COVID-19. The material from the prospective study consisted of cDNA or gDNA derived from T cells, B-cell-depleted T cells, or PBMCs. Deeply sampled blood TCRbeta repertoires from subjects exposed to, actively infected with, or recovered from COVID-19 were included in the dataset. The repertoires were made available in a free public database intended to serve as a resource for research on the immune response to SARS-CoV-2. Samples were obtained from the ongoing ImmuneRACE study (first 160 participants) and from some 1,200 subjects provided by 6 global collaborators. Nearly every sample came with metadata listing a de-identified subject ID, COVID-19 status, age in years and sex. Where available, HLA class I and class II types were obtained from metadata supplied by the sample provider rather than from assay-based typing.

The study at large found these results: The quantity of clinical and demographic metadata differed by source and by participant and was supplied without curation.

Whole blood was collected in K2EDTA tubes by collaborating institutions according to the institutions' own protocols. For TCRbeta analysis, collaborators shipped samples in one of three forms: frozen whole blood, isolated PBMCs, or DNA extracted from either of those sample types. Worth noting for this clone: The antigen this receptor binds is unknown. Per-base qualities were not stored, and no clone one base away is much larger.

TCRbeta CDR3 regions were amplified from genomic DNA using the immunoSEQ Assay, a bias-controlled multiplex PCR. For the original study's pipeline: Nucleated cell counts per sample were estimated from amplification of reference gene primers within the assay. To quantify the absolute abundance of each unique TCRbeta CDR3 rearrangement, sequence reads were collapsed and filtered. Productive Simpson clonality was computed per sample as the square root of Simpson's diversity index over productive rearrangements. TCRdb took over this immuneACCESS table, retaining in-frame rearrangements with V and J assigned. Such tables are incomplete; in checked studies, under half of the missing clones stem from an unresolved V gene, and the remainder is unexplained. V, J and clone size are those of that table, while D and trimming were read from the DNA. The sample includes about 250,000 clones, with over 80% observed a single time. The ten largest clones take up around 6.5% of the sample.

This TCR was sampled from a woman aged 60-75 years with active or convalescent COVID-19. The source material was peripheral blood.

The DNA reads as follows: TGCGCCAGCCGGCTGGCGGGGGAGACCTACAATGAGCAGTTCTTC. Its coded protein is CASRLAGETYNEQFF. The rearrangement joined TRBV4-1 to TRBJ2-1, with TRBD2 identical over 7 junction bases. Reading the germline V gene gives CDR1 MGHRA and CDR2 YSYEKL. The CDR3 runs 15 amino acids, cysteine and phenylalanine included. Only the CDR3 DNA is retained, 45 bases long and in frame from the first base. Relative to germline, V is missing 8 bases and J is missing 2 bases, with 9 bases of the junction outside any gene match.